The subject of this entry is one T cell receptor (beta chain). This sample stems from a study of monozygotic twins with inflammatory bowel disease. RNA in its total form was extracted from whole blood, and T cells were not sorted. CDR3 length: 13 residues. The germline V gene has CDR1 WSHSY and CDR2 SAAADI. Per TCR library, about 3,300 ng of total RNA was used. UMIs incorporating a 6-nucleotide sample barcode were appended by means of template switching. One entry per CDR3 protein, without DNA, is what TCRdb gives after re-calling the 5' RACE reads. The sample table includes approximately 160,000 distinct CDR3 sequences.

The sample was blood. This receptor was taken from a human donor with ulcerative colitis or Crohn's disease, or a healthy co-twin of an affected twin (not recorded which). The V gene is TRBV10-2, the J gene TRBJ1-5; the D call of TRBD1 rests on TCRdb alone, since no DNA is present to check it. CDR3 region: CASTGEPGQPQHF.